This TCR beta chain was recovered during a study of cytomegalovirus exposure and HLA in healthy donors. Study-wide findings and caveats: The study put some 150 TCR beta chains on its list as cytomegalovirus-associated. With high specificity and sensitivity, the classifier reportedly diagnosed cytomegalovirus status.

In germline, CDR1 is SGHNT, CDR2 YYREEE (reference sequence). Trimming took 0 bases from V and 7 from J, leaving 16 bases between them. This CDR3 has 15 residues. Remarks on this clone: Its cognate antigen is unknown.

This table comes from immunoSEQ multiplex PCR, and its TCRdb copy is limited to in-frame clones, with some not included. This table holds some 200,000 clones, 65% to 90% found once. Sequenced material: PBMCs. The TCR comes from a woman in her 30s in good health and CMV-seropositive. V and J are TRBV5-4 and TRBJ1-1; a possible D gene is TRBD1 (6 bases). The CDR3 region is CASSLDLGQENEAFF. CDR3 DNA: TGTGCCAGCAGCTTGGACTTGGGACAAGAGAATGAAGCTTTCTTT.